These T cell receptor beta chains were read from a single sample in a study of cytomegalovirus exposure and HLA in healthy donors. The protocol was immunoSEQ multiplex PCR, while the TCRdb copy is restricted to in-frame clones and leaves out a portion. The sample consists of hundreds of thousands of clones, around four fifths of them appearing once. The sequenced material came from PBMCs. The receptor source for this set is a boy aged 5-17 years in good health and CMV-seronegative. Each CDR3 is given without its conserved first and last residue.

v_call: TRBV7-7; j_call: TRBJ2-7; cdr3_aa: ASSLGGLQPLSYEQY
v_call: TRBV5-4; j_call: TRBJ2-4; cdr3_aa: ASRPGGAKNIQY
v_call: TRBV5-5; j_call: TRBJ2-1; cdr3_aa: ASSLGRGCEQF
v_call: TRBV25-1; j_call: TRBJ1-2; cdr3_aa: ASEGTGSNYGYT
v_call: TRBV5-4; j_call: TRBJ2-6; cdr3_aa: ASSFRTSGASGANVLT
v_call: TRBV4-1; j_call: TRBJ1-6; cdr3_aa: ASSPGQYNSPLH
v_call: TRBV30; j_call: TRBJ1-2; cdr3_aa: AWSATGTYGYT
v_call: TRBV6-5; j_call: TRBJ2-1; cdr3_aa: ASSTGTGTF
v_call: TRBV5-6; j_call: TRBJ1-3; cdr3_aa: ASSLVPKTDSGNTIY
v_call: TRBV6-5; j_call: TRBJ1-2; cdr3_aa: ASKLQGAGGYT
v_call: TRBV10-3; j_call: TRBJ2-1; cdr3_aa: AISESWVGLAVNNEQF
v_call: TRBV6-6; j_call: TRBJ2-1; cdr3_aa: AIRTGGYNEQF
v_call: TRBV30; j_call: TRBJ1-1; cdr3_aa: AWRGQGLTEAF
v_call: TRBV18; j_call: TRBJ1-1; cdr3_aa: ASSPRAGGPNTEAF
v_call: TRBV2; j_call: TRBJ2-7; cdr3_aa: ASSGRGFYEQY
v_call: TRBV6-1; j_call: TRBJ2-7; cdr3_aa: ASRDSNYEQY
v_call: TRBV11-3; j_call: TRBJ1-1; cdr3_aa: ASSRRGMLMMNTEAF
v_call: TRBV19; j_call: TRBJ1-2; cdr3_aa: ASRRQGRDYGYT
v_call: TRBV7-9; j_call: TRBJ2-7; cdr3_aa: ASSRTSGRGEQY
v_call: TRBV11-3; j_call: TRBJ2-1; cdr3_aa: ASSAEPYNEQF
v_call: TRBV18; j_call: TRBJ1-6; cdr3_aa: ASSPPQGQGNSPLH
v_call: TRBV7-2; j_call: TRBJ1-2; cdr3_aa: ASSSHRVGYT
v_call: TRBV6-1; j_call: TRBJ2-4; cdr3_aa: ASSETPGAQHLAKNIQY
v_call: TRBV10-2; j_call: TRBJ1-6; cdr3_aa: ASSGIGVSPLH
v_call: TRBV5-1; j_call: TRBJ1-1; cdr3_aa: ASSLNLSRGMNTEAF
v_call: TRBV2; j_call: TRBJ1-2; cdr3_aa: ASSGPGQGENYGYT
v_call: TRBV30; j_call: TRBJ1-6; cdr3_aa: AWSAQPSSYNSPLH
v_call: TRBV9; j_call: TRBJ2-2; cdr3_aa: ASGRRSSPNTGELF
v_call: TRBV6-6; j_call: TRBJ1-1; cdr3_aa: ASSYGHWNTEAF
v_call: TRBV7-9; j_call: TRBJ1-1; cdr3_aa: ASSLVTVEREAF
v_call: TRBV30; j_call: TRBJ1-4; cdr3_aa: AWSSGLANEKLF
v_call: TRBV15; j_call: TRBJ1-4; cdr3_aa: ATSRERRGFRKLF
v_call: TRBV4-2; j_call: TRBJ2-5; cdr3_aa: ASSQDRASGSGTQY
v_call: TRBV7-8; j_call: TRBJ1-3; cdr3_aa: ASSRRQQSSGNTIY
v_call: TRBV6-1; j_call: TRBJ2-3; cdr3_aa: ASSELAGGPDTQY
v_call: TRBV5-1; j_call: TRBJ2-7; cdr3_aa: ASSPPGLVSSYEQY
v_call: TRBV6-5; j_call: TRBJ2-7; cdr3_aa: ASSFRRTGTYEQY
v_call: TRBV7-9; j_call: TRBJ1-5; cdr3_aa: ASSFATGGYNQPQH
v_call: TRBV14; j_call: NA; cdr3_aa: ASSVTSYEQY
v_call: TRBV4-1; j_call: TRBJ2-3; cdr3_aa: ASSQDLDTQY
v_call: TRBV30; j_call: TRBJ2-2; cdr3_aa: AWNRDSTGELF
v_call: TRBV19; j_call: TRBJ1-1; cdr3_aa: ASSIAGRAF
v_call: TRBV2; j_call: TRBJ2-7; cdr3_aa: ASRDPTSGTPSSYEQY
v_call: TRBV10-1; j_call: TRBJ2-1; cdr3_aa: ASSFQGSGGALNEQF
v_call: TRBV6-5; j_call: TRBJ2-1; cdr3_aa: ASSYRDNEQF
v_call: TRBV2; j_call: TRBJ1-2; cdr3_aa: ASSAIDRALKGYT
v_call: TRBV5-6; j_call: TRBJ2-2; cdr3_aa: ASSFTGALNTGELF
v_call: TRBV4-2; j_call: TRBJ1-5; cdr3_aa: ASRGTGYSNQPQH
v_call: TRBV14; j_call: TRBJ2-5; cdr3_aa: ASSQPSRGWQETQY
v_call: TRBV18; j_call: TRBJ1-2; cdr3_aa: ASSSFKGT
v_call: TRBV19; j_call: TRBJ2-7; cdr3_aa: ASSIRGVGYEQY
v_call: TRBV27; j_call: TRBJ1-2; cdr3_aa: ASSLTGGEGYT
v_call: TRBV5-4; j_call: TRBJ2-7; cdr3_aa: ASSFSPGVNEQY
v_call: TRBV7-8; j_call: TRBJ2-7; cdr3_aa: ASSLIESSEQY
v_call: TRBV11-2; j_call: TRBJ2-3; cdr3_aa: ASSLGPRTDTQY
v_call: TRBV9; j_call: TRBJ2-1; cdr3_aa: ASSVSGVGGSYNEQF
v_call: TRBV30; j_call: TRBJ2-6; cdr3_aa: AWDSRSGANVLT
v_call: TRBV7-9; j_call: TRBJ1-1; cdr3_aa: ASSLAPQWNTEAF
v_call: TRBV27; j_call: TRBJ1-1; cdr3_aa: ASSLTGGNTEAF